The 30 T cell receptor beta chains reported below all come from one sample, sequenced in a study of blood T cells in healthy people across ages. A J-beta primer mix and a sample-barcoded 5' primer were used in a second PCR of roughly 6 to 11 cycles. TCRdb passed the 5' RACE reads through MiXCR, listing each CDR3 protein once. The table includes about 1.1 million distinct CDR3 sequences, approximately 38% detected once. Sequenced: blood. Source of these receptors: a man younger than 30 in good health.

This clonotype appeared a few times. The chain recombines TRBV5-1 with TRBJ2-3, with D perhaps TRBD1 or TRBD2 (5 bases each). Germline values: CDR1 SGHRS, CDR2 YFSETQ. The length of the CDR3 is 15 residues. V was pared by 5 bases and J by 4 bases, with 17 bases between. Here the CDR3 reads CASSDPTRGPDTQYF. In DNA, the CDR3 is TGCGCCAGCAGTGACCCAACCCGGGGCCCAGATACGCAGTATTTT. Using reference TRBV5-1 and TRBJ2-3 for the parts outside the CDR3, the full variable domain is KAGVTQTPRYLIKTRGQQVTLSCSPISGHRSVSWYQQTPGQGLQFLFEYFSETQRNKGNFPGRFSGRQFSNSRSEMNVSTLELGDSALYLCASSDPTRGPDTQYFGPGTRLTVL.

The chain couples TRBV9 to TRBJ2-3; D remains unclear. Per germline, CDR1 SGDLS and CDR2 YYNGEE. This CDR3 is 16 amino acids long. Trimming took 0 bases from V and 2 from J, leaving 13 bases between them. The CDR3 here is CASSVGARSLTDTQYF. The CDR3 DNA is TGTGCCAGCAGCGTAGGGGCGCGGTCCCTCACAGATACGCAGTATTTT.

This sequence joins TRBV2 and TRBJ1-5; D might be TRBD1 (6 bases). The CDR3 spans 15 residues. V was shortened by 8 bases and J by 0 bases, with 14 bases between the two germline ends. Germline V gives CDR1 SNHLY, CDR2 FYNNEI. This CDR3 reads CASSRGGNSNQPQHF. CDR3 nucleotides: TGTGCCAGCTCCCGAGGGGGAAATAGCAATCAGCCCCAGCATTTT. The variable domain in full, with the rest retrieved from reference TRBV2 and TRBJ1-5, is EPEVTQTPSHQVTQMGQEVILRCVPISNHLYFYWYRQILGQKVEFLVSFYNNEISEKSEIFDDQFSVERPDGSNFTLKIRSTKLEDSAMYFCASSRGGNSNQPQHFGDGTRLSIL.

This clonotype was detected once. V is TRBV6-1 and J is TRBJ2-7; D remains unclear. The V gene's germline CDR1 is MNHNS and CDR2 SASEGT. This CDR3 region has 16 residues. The V gene lost 2 bases and the J gene lost 0 bases, with 14 bases spanning the gap. This CDR3 is CASSEKYPASSYEQYF. For the CDR3, the DNA is TGTGCCAGCAGTGAAAAGTATCCAGCTAGCTCCTACGAGCAGTACTTC.

As DNA, the CDR3 is TGCGCCAGCAGCCAGACCGGGACAGGGGTTACCTATGGCTACACCTTC. It encodes CASSQTGTGVTYGYTF. V and J are TRBV4-3 and TRBJ1-2, with 10 bases lining up with TRBD1. The length of the CDR3 is 16 residues. J lost 4 bases, V lost 3 bases, and 8 bases had no gene match. From germline, CDR1 is LGHNA and CDR2 YSLEER.

At least ten counts were recorded for this clonotype. The chain is built from TRBV7-2 and TRBJ2-3; 7 nucleotides match TRBD1. The V segment lost 1 base and the J segment 5 bases; nucleotides outside the gene matches: 6. Per the germline V gene, CDR1 is SGHTA and CDR2 is FQGNSA. The CDR3 consists of 15 residues. The CDR3 loop reads CASSLVGGERDTQYF. Here the CDR3 DNA reads TGTGCCAGCAGCTTAGTAGGGGGCGAAAGAGATACGCAGTATTTT.

This clonotype was counted a single time. The chain couples TRBV12-3 or TRBV12-4 to TRBJ2-2; D is unresolved. The CDR3 loop spans 15 amino acids. V was cut by 5 bases and J by 1 base, with 11 bases left in between. The CDR3 nucleotides are TGTGCCAGCAGTCCCAAGGACCGGAACACCGGGGAGCTGTTTTTT. Protein sequence: CASSPKDRNTGELFF.

This clonotype appeared a few times. V usage is TRBV12-3 or TRBV12-4 and J usage is TRBJ1-1; 8 positions agree with TRBD1. This CDR3 region has 16 residues. With 5 bases clipped from V and 4 bases from J, the junction kept 12 bases outside the gene matches. As DNA, the CDR3 is TGTGCCAGCAGTGGACAGGGACAAATGTCGGGCACTGAAGCTTTCTTT. This translates into CASSGQGQMSGTEAFF.

This chain links TRBV4-3 with TRBJ1-2, with D unresolved. The CDR3 contains 16 residues. CDR1 LGHNA and CDR2 YSLEER come from the germline V gene. Trimming pared 0 bases from V and 1 base from J, leaving 12 bases between. The CDR3 protein is CASSQERLQFNYGYTF. The CDR3 DNA is TGCGCCAGCAGCCAAGAGCGGCTCCAGTTTAACTATGGCTACACCTTC.

The rearrangement uses TRBV12-3 or TRBV12-4 and TRBJ1-4; D remains unclear. The CDR3 loop spans 14 amino acids. Trimming pared 7 bases from V and 0 bases from J, leaving 9 bases between. The CDR3 sequence: CASTATATNEKLFF. The CDR3 DNA follows: TGTGCCAGCACCGCGACGGCAACTAATGAAAAACTGTTTTTT.

This clonotype was observed a handful of times. The chain joins TRBV6-5 to TRBJ2-5; 7 bases align to TRBD1. The CDR3 totals 15 residues. CDR1 and CDR2 from the germline V gene are MNHEY and SVGAGI. V lost 4 bases and J lost 3; bases outside the gene matches: 8. The CDR3 sequence is CASSSMGTGEETQYF. CDR3 DNA: TGTGCCAGCAGTTCCATGGGAACAGGGGAAGAGACCCAGTACTTC.

The genes are TRBV6-2 or TRBV6-3 and TRBJ2-6; TRBD1 agrees at 7 bases. The CDR3 spans 15 residues. V lost 0 bases to trimming and J lost 6 bases; unmatched junction nucleotides: 2. Germline loops: CDR1 MNHEY, CDR2 SVGEGT. CDR3 DNA sequence: TGTGCCAGCAGTTACTCGACAGGGTCGGCCAACGTCCTGACTTTC. Residues: CASSYSTGSANVLTF.

This clonotype was seen a few times. The rearrangement links TRBV9 to TRBJ1-1, with D possibly TRBD1 on 5 matching bases. V was clipped by 4 bases and J by 7 bases, with 14 bases between them. Germline CDR1 reads SGDLS; CDR2 reads YYNGEE. The CDR3 totals 13 residues. CDR3 coding DNA: TGTGCCAGCAGCTCCCGGGGACTCCGTGAAGCTTTCTTT. Its protein product is CASSSRGLREAFF.

This sequence joins TRBV20-1 and TRBJ2-3; 9 nucleotides match TRBD2. The CDR3 length is 14 residues. Germline loops: CDR1 DFQATT, CDR2 SNEGSKA (reference sequence). J gave up 4 bases and V 2 bases, and 4 bases lay outside the gene matches. DNA for the CDR3: TGCAGTGCTAGAAGGCTAGCGGGGCCAGATACGCAGTATTTT. Amino acids: CSARRLAGPDTQYF.

This clonotype showed up just a few times. This chain uses TRBV6-5 with TRBJ1-2; 10 nucleotides line up with TRBD1. From germline, CDR1 is MNHEY and CDR2 SVGAGI. Germline trimming cut 0 bases from V and 2 bases from J; bases unmatched to any gene: 3. This CDR3 is built from 16 residues. CDR3 loop: CASSYSRTGGNYGYTF. CDR3 nucleotide sequence: TGTGCCAGCAGTTACTCGAGGACAGGGGGAAACTATGGCTACACCTTC.

In its sample, this clonotype was seen a few times. The chain joins TRBV2 to TRBJ2-1, with D possibly TRBD2 on 5 matching bases. The length of the CDR3 is 13 residues. Germline CDR1 SNHLY, CDR2 FYNNEI. Between the trimmed V and J ends, which lost 7 bases and 6 bases, there was a span of 13 bases. The CDR3 is CASMADFANEQFF. The CDR3 nucleotides are TGTGCCAGCATGGCGGACTTCGCCAATGAGCAGTTCTTC.

This clonotype has a single count. V usage is TRBV7-3 and J usage is TRBJ2-3; 9 nucleotides line up with TRBD2. Germline lookup yields CDR1 SGHTA and CDR2 FQGTGA. This CDR3 has 16 residues. The V gene end was trimmed by 1 base and the J gene end by 8 bases; junction bases not matched to a gene: 10. The CDR3, as DNA: TGTGCCAGCAGCTTAAATGGCGGGGGGGTACAGGGTACGCAGTATTTT. Residues: CASSLNGGGVQGTQYF. Combining the CDR3 with reference TRBV7-3 and TRBJ2-3 gives the whole variable domain GAGVSQTPSNKVTEKGKYVELRCDPISGHTALYWYRQSLGQGPEFLIYFQGTGAADDSGLPNDRFFAVRPEGSVSTLKIQRTERGDSAVYLCASSLNGGGVQGTQYFGPGTRLTVL.

The chain couples TRBV12-3 or TRBV12-4 to TRBJ1-4, with D unresolved. The V end lost 4 bases, the J end lost 8 bases, and 14 bases lay between the germline ends. The CDR3 contains 14 residues. The DNA for the CDR3 is TGTGCCAGCAGTTCCCGTGCTAAGGGCGAAAAACTGTTTTTT. Translation gives CASSSRAKGEKLFF.

V usage is TRBV12-3 or TRBV12-4 and J usage is TRBJ2-7, with TRBD1 as a possible D gene (7 bases). Trimming pared 3 bases from V and 6 bases from J, leaving 12 bases between. CDR3 length equals 13 residues. Written as DNA, the CDR3 is TGTGCCAGCAGTTTGGGGGGACAGTCCGAGCAGTACTTC. Its protein is CASSLGGQSEQYF.

This clonotype was observed a handful of times. The CDR3 sequence is CASSFLDKSNTGELFF. In DNA form, the CDR3 reads TGTGCCAGCAGTTTTTTGGACAAGAGTAACACCGGGGAGCTGTTTTTT. The chain uses TRBV27 and TRBJ2-2; the D gene is possibly TRBD1 (5 bases). The CDR3 covers 16 residues. V lost 3 bases and J 2 bases, leaving 13 bases between the germline ends. Germline CDR1 reads MNHEY; CDR2 reads SMNVEV (reference sequence).

This clonotype was seen ten or more times. CDR3 nucleotide sequence: TGTGCCAGCAGCTTAGACGCGAGCTCCTACAATGAGCAGTTCTTC. Translation gives CASSLDASSYNEQFF. The rearrangement links TRBV11-2 to TRBJ2-1; D is ambiguous. Germline loops: CDR1 SGHAT, CDR2 FQNNGV. V gave up 0 bases and J gave up 0 bases, with 6 bases separating them. The CDR3 spans 15 residues.

A few counts support this clonotype. The chain combines TRBV7-3 with TRBJ2-1; 10 bases map to TRBD2. The J segment lost 8 bases and the V segment lost 2 bases, leaving 9 bases of the junction unmatched. The CDR3 totals 16 residues. Germline V gene lookup returns CDR1 SGHTA and CDR2 FQGTGA. CDR3: CASSLYASGGSDEQFF. The CDR3 DNA sequence: TGTGCCAGCAGCTTATATGCTAGCGGGGGCTCGGATGAGCAGTTCTTC.

The chain carries TRBV12-3 or TRBV12-4 and TRBJ2-1; either TRBD1 or TRBD2 may fit D (5 bases each). CDR3 length: 13 amino acids. V was pared by 5 bases and J by 3 bases, with 8 bases between. The CDR3 protein is CASSRDGYNEQFF. CDR3 bases: TGTGCCAGCAGTAGGGACGGCTACAATGAGCAGTTCTTC.

V gene TRBV2 combines with J gene TRBJ2-1; 7 positions agree with TRBD1. The CDR3 has 13 amino acids. The trim removed 3 bases at V and 7 bases at J, leaving 3 bases unmatched. Germline V CDR1 and CDR2: SNHLY, FYNNEI. In nucleotides, the CDR3 is TGTGCCAGCAGTGAGTACAGGGGAAATGAGCAGTTCTTC. Its translation is CASSEYRGNEQFF.

This chain uses TRBV29-1 with TRBJ2-1, with TRBD1 as a possible D gene (5 bases). The length of the CDR3 is 10 residues. Trimming left V 5 bases short and J 10 bases short, with 9 bases between. Per germline, CDR1 SQVTM and CDR2 ANQGSEA. CDR3: CSVLGQEQFF. CDR3 bases: TGCAGCGTTTTGGGGCAGGAGCAGTTCTTC.

The chain employs TRBV12-3 or TRBV12-4 and TRBJ1-1; weak D call: TRBD1 (6 bases). The CDR3 runs 14 residues. The germline V and J ends were trimmed by 4 bases and 9 bases, with 18 bases remaining between them. The CDR3 loop reads CASSSATGTKKAFF. In nucleotides, the CDR3 is TGTGCCAGCAGTTCCGCAACCGGGACAAAAAAAGCTTTCTTT.

This rearrangement joins TRBV24-1 to TRBJ1-5, with TRBD1 as a possible D gene (5 bases). The CDR3 extends over 15 amino acids. Per germline, CDR1 KGHDR and CDR2 SFDVKD. V was trimmed by 5 bases and J by 3 bases, leaving 13 bases between them. CDR3 DNA: TGTGCCACCAGTGCTTCTGACAGAGACAATCAGCCCCAGCATTTT. This translates into CATSASDRDNQPQHF.

Concerning this clonotype: Its ends do not fully match the called genes, so a read error is possible. The CDR3 DNA reads TGTGCCAGCAGTGAATATGCGGGGGGCACAGATAGGCAGTATTTT. This gives the protein CASSEYAGGTDRQYF. The genes are TRBV25-1 and TRBJ2-3, with 8 positions matching TRBD2. Per germline, CDR1 MGHDK and CDR2 SYGVNS. This CDR3 region has 15 residues. Full variable domain (remainder filled in from reference TRBV25-1 and TRBJ2-3): EADIYQTPRYLVIGTGKKITLECSQTMGHDKMYWYQQDPGMELHLIHYSYGVNSTEKGDLSSESTVSRIRTEHFPLTLESARPSHTSQYLCASSEYAGGTDRQYFGPGTRLTVL.

This clonotype showed up just a few times. The chain is built from TRBV4-3 and TRBJ2-3; the match to TRBD1 covers 11 bases. Germline CDR1 and CDR2: LGHNA and YSLEER. The length of the CDR3 is 16 residues. V was clipped by 0 bases and J by 5 bases; unmatched bases: 4. The CDR3 DNA sequence: TGCGCCAGCAGCCAAGAGGGGACAGGGGGAATAGATACGCAGTATTTT. Amino acids: CASSQEGTGGIDTQYF.

Ten or more counts support this clonotype. This chain connects TRBV12-3 or TRBV12-4 to TRBJ1-2; D may be TRBD1 (6 bases). The CDR3 extends over 13 amino acids. V lost 5 bases and J 4 bases, leaving 11 bases between the germline ends. CDR3 residues: CASSRQESYGYTF. The CDR3 nucleotides are TGTGCCAGCAGTCGACAGGAGAGCTATGGCTACACCTTC.